This T cell receptor (beta chain) comes out of a study of cytomegalovirus exposure and HLA in healthy donors. Study-level findings and limits: It was shown in a later analysis that HLA-associated TCR beta chains were more clonally expanded than other, equally common chains. Associated with HLA alleles at 0.05 false discovery rate in a later analysis were 16,951 TCR beta sequences.

Germline V gene data show CDR1 as SGHTA and CDR2 as FQGNSA. This CDR3 has 13 residues. V was pared by 5 bases and J by 4 bases, with 9 bases between. On this clone: Its specificity is unknown.

With 60 Vbeta and 13 Jbeta primers, the PCR was carried out. Data came from immunoSEQ multiplex PCR; TCRdb stores just in-frame clones and leaves some out. The data hold 210,000 or so clones, with around 79% observed a single time. This sequence joins TRBV7-2 and TRBJ1-5, with D perhaps matching TRBD1 (5 bases). Sequencing used PBMCs. This receptor was taken from a girl aged 2-10 years in good health and CMV-seronegative. CDR3 bases: TGTGCCAGCAGCACGCAGGGAAATCAGCCCCAGCATTTT. Its protein is CASSTQGNQPQHF.